This TCR beta chain came from a study of beta chain features in type 1 diabetes. The wider study: Patients and healthy donors were similar in age, gender and cell yields.

Reverse transcription of all isolated RNA meant that expressed TCRB transcripts were sequenced. Data came from immunoSEQ multiplex PCR; TCRdb stores just in-frame clones and leaves some out. The data contain around 250,000 clones, about 23% of them seen just once; the ten biggest clones take up 0.012%. Study-level findings and limits: TCRB CDR3s from Type 1 diabetes patients were moderately but significantly shorter in all four CD4+ subsets.

This clone was found once. The antigen is not known. The CDR3 has 18 amino acids. V lost 5 bases and J lost 4; bases outside the gene matches: 14. Germline values: CDR1 MDHEN, CDR2 SYDVKM. This clonotype was obtained from a woman younger than 45 with type 1 diabetes. The sample consisted of naive CD4+ T cells from blood. V is TRBV28 and J is TRBJ2-7, with 13 bases that match TRBD2. The CDR3 spells CASSQPGLAGSLPYEQYF. The CDR3, as DNA: TGTGCCAGCAGTCAGCCGGGACTAGCGGGATCACTGCCATACGAGCAGTACTTC.